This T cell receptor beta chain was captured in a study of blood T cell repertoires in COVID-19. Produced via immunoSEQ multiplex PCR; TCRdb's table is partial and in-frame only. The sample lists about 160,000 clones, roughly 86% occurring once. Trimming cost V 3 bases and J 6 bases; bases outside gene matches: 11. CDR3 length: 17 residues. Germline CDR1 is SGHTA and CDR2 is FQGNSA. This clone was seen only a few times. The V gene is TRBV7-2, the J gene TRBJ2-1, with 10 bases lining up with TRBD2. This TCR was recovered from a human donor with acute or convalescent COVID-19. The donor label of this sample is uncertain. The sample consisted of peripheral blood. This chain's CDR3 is CASSFLPSGGRSNEQFF. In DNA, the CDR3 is TGTGCCAGCAGCTTTCTTCCTAGCGGGGGCCGAAGCAATGAGCAGTTCTTC.